This T cell receptor (beta chain) comes out of a study of blood T cell repertoires in COVID-19. Clones were read by immunoSEQ multiplex PCR, and TCRdb kept only the in-frame ones, dropping some. The table records 350,000 or so clones, over 75% of them present only once. Germline V gives CDR1 MDHEN, CDR2 SYDVKM. V lost 2 bases and J 3 bases, leaving 6 bases between the germline ends. This CDR3 region has 13 residues. The sequencing input was PBMCs or T cells enriched from blood (not recorded which). The V gene is TRBV28, the J gene TRBJ2-3; TRBD2 might be the D (5 bases). This sequence originates from a woman aged 25 to 45 who had recovered from COVID-19. CDR3 coding DNA: TGTGCCAGCAGTTTACCGGGGACAGATACGCAGTATTTT. It yields the protein CASSLPGTDTQYF.